This T cell receptor (beta chain) is from a study of OX40 agonist ivuxolimab in advanced cancers. At the level of the study: Males comprised roughly four fifths of the group, whose mean age was approximately 62 years (range 23 to 79). The study's findings and limits: Normalized T-cell clonal expansion was also low in some nonresponders.

A word on this clone: Its antigen remains unidentified.

This CDR3 contains 14 residues. The germline CDR1 and CDR2 sequences are LNHNV and YYDKDF (reference sequence). The junction had 6 bases not matched to a gene; V was cut back by 3 bases and J by 8 bases. Assay: immunoSEQ multiplex PCR; the TCRdb copy retains only in-frame clones and omits some. The sample has 72,000 or so clones, about 80% seen once; the top ten hold almost 4.5%. V usage is TRBV15 and J usage is TRBJ2-1; 8 bases line up with TRBD1. Material: CD4+ or CD8+ T cells sorted from blood, obtained in a trial of the OX40 agonist ivuxolimab. This sequence originates from an adult with an advanced solid tumor such as melanoma, head and neck, liver or kidney cancer. CDR3 DNA sequence: TGTGCCACCAGCAGTTCTTACAGGGGGGATGAGCAGTTCTTC. Translated: CATSSSYRGDEQFF.